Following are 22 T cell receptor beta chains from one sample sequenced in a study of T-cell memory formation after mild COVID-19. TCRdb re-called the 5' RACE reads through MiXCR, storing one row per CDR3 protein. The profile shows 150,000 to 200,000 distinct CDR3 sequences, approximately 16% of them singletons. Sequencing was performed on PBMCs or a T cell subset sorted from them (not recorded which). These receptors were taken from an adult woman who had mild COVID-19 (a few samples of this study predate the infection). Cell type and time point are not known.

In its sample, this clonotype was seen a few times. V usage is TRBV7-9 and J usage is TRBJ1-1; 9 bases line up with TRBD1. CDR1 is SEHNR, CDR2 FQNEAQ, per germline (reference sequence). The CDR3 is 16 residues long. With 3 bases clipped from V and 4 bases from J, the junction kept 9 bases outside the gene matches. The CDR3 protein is CASSFYRDRDATEAFF. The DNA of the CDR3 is TGTGCCAGCAGCTTTTACCGGGACAGGGATGCCACTGAAGCTTTCTTT.

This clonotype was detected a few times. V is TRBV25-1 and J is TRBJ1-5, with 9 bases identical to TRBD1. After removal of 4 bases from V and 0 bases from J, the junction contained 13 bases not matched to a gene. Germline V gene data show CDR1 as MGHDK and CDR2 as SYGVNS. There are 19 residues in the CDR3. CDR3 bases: TGTGCCAGCAGTGGCCGGGGACAGGGACAAGCAGCTAGCAATCAGCCCCAGCATTTT. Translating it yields CASSGRGQGQAASNQPQHF.

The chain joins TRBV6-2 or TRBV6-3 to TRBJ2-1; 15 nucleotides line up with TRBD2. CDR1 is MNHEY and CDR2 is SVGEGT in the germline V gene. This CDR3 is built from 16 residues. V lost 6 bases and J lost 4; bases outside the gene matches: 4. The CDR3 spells CASSSGLAGGYNEQFF. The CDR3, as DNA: TGTGCCAGCAGCTCCGGACTAGCGGGAGGGTACAATGAGCAGTTCTTC.

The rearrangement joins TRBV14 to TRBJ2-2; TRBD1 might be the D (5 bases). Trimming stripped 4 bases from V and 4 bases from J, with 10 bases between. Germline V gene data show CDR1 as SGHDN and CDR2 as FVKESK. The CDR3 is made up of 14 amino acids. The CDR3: CASSLRQITGELFF. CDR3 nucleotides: TGTGCCAGCAGCCTCCGACAGATCACCGGGGAGCTGTTTTTT. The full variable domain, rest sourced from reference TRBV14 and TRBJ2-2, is EAGVTQFPSHSVIEKGQTVTLRCDPISGHDNLYWYRRVMGKEIKFLLHFVKESKQDESGMPNNRFLAERTGGTYSTLKVQPAELEDSGVYFCASSLRQITGELFFGEGSRLTVL.

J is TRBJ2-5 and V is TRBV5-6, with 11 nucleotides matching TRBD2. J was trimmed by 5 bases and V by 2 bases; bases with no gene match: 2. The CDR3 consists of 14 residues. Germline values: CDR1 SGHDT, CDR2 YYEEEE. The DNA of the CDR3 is TGTGCCAGCAGCTTTAGCGGGAGGGATGAGACCCAGTACTTC. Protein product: CASSFSGRDETQYF.

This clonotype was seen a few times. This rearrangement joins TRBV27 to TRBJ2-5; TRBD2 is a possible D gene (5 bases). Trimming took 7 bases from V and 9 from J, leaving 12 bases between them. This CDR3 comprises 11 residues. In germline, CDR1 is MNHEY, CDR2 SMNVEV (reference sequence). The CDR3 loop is CASKMDSAQYF. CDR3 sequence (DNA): TGTGCCAGCAAAATGGACTCGGCCCAGTACTTC.

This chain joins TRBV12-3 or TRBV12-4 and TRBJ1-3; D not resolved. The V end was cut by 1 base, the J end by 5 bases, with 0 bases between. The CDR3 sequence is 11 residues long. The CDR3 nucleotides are TGTGCCAGCAGTTTAGGAAACACCATATATTTT. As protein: CASSLGNTIYF.

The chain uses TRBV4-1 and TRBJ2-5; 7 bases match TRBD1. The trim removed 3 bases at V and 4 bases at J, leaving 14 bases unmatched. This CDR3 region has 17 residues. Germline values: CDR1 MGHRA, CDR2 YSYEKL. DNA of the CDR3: TGCGCCAGCAGCCATCCTAGGGGGCCAAGGACCCGAGAGACCCAGTACTTC. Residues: CASSHPRGPRTRETQYF.

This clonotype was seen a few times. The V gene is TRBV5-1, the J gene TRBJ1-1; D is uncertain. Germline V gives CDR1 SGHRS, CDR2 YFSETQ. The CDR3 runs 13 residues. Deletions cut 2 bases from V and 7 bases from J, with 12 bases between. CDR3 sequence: CASSLRTLSEAFF. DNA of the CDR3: TGCGCCAGCAGCTTACGGACTCTTAGTGAAGCTTTCTTT.

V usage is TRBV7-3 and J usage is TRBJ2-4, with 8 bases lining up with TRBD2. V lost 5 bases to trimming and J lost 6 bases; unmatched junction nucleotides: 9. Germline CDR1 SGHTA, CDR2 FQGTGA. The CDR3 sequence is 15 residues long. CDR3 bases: TGTGCCAGCAGCCCCGGGGGGGGGCTAGGAAACATTCAGTACTTC. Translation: CASSPGGGLGNIQYF.

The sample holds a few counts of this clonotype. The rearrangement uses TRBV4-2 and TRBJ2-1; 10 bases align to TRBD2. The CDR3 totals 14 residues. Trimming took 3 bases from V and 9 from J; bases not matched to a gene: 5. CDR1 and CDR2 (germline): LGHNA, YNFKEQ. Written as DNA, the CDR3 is TGTGCCAGCAGCCAGGAAAGACTAGCGGGTGAGCAGTTCTTC. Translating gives CASSQERLAGEQFF.

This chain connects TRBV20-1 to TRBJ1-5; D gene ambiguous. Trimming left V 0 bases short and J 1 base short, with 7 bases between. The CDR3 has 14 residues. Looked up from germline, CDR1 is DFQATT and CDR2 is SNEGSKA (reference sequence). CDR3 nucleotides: TGCAGTGCTAGAGATCGGAGGAGCAATCAGCCCCAGCATTTT. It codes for CSARDRRSNQPQHF.

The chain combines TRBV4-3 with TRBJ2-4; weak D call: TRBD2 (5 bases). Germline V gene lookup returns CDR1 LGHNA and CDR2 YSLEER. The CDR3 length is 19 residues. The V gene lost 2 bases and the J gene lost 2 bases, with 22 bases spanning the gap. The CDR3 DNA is TGCGCCAGCAGCCAATTTTTGAAGGGCGGGTCTGGGCCCAAAAACATTCAGTACTTC. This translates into CASSQFLKGGSGPKNIQYF.

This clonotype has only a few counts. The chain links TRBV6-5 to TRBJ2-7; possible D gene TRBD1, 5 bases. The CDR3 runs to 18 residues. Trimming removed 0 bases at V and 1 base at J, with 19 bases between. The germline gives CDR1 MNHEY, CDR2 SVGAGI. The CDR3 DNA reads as TGTGCCAGCAGTTACTCGTTACCAAAAACAGGAATATCCTACGAGCAGTACTTC. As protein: CASSYSLPKTGISYEQYF.

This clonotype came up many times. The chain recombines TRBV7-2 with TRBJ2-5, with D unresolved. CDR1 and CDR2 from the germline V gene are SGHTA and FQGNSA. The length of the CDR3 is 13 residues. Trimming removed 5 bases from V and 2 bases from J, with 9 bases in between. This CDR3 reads CASSLSVQETQYF. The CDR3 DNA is TGTGCCAGCAGCCTCAGCGTACAAGAGACCCAGTACTTC.

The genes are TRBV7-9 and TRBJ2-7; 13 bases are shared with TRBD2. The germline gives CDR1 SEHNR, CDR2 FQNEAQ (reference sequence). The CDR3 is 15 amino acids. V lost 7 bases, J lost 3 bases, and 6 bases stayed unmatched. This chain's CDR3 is CASTRLAGGLYEQYF. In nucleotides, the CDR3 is TGTGCCAGCACCAGACTAGCGGGAGGTCTCTACGAGCAGTACTTC.

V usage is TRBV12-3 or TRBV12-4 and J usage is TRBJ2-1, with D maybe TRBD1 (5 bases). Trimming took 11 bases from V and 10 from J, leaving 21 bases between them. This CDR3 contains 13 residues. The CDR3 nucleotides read TGTGCCGGGGCCAGGGTTGGATCAGGGGAGCAGTTCTTC. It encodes CAGARVGSGEQFF.

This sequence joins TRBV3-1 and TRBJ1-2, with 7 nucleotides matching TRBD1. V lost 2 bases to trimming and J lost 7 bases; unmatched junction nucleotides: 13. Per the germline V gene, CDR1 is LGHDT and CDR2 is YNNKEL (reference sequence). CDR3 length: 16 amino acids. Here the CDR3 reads CASSQTTGFVLSGYTF. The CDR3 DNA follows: TGTGCCAGCAGCCAAACGACAGGGTTCGTTCTAAGTGGCTACACCTTC.

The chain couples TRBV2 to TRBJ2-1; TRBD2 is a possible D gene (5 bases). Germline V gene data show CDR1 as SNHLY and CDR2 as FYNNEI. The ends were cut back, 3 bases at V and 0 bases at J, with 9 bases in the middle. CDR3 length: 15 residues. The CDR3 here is CASSEEVISYNEQFF. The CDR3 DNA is TGTGCCAGCAGTGAGGAGGTCATCTCCTACAATGAGCAGTTCTTC. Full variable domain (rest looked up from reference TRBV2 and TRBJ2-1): EPEVTQTPSHQVTQMGQEVILRCVPISNHLYFYWYRQILGQKVEFLVSFYNNEISEKSEIFDDQFSVERPDGSNFTLKIRSTKLEDSAMYFCASSEEVISYNEQFFGPGTRLTVL.

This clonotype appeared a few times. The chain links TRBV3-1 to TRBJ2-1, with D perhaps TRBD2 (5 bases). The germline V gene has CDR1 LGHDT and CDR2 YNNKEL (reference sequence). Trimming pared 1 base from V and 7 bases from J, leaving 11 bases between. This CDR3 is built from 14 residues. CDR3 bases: TGTGCCAGCAGCCAAGGGACTCGAGTTAATGAGCAGTTCTTC. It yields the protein CASSQGTRVNEQFF.

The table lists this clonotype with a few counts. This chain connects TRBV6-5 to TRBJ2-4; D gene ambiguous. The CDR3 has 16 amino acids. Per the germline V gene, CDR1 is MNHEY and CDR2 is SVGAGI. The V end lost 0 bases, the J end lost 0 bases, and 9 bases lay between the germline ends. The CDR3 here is CASSYSEELAKNIQYF. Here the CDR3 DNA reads TGTGCCAGCAGTTACTCGGAAGAACTAGCCAAAAACATTCAGTACTTC.

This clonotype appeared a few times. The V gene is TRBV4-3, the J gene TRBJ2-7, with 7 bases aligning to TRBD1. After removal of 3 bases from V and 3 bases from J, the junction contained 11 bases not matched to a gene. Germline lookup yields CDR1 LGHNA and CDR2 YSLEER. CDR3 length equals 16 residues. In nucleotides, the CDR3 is TGCGCCAGCAGCCAGCTCACCGGGACAGAAAGCTACGAGCAGTACTTC. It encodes CASSQLTGTESYEQYF.